The 18 T cell receptor beta chains below come from one sample, sequenced in a study of cytomegalovirus exposure and HLA in healthy donors. Use of 60 Vbeta and 13 Jbeta primers characterized the PCR. Libraries were prepared by immunoSEQ multiplex PCR; TCRdb keeps only in-frame clonotypes and omits some of them. This sample carries about 250,000 clones, 80% of them seen once, and the ten largest clones take more than 0.3%. Sequencing was carried out using PBMCs. These receptors were collected from a girl under 10 years old in good health and CMV-seronegative.

The CDR3 spells CASSLSRGYEQYF. For the CDR3, the DNA is TGTGCCAGCAGCTTGTCAAGGGGCTACGAGCAGTACTTC. J is TRBJ2-7 and V is TRBV7-3, with D possibly matching TRBD1 (5 bases). This CDR3 region has 13 residues. Trimming took off 3 bases at V and 3 bases at J, with 9 bases between the two ends. Germline V gene lookup returns CDR1 SGHTA and CDR2 FQGTGA.

V usage is TRBV6-5 and J usage is TRBJ2-7; D gene unclear. In germline, CDR1 is MNHEY, CDR2 SVGAGI. This CDR3 has 15 residues. Trimming removed 0 bases at V and 0 bases at J, with 9 bases between. The CDR3 region has the DNA TGTGCCAGCAGTTACTCGGCTTCTAGCTCCTACGAGCAGTACTTC. Amino acids: CASSYSASSSYEQYF.

The gene calls are TRBV10-3 and TRBJ2-3, with 8 bases identical to TRBD2. From germline, CDR1 is ENHRY and CDR2 SYGVKD. The CDR3 covers 18 residues. The trim removed 0 bases at V and 2 bases at J, leaving 10 bases unmatched. The CDR3 DNA sequence: TGTGCCATCAGTGAGTCCTACGGCGGGGGGTTCCACACAGATACGCAGTATTTT. It translates to CAISESYGGGFHTDTQYF.

The chain links TRBV2 to TRBJ2-7; 12 positions agree with TRBD2. This CDR3 has 15 residues. CDR1 is SNHLY and CDR2 is FYNNEI in the germline V gene. With 4 bases clipped from V and 5 bases from J, the junction kept 6 bases outside the gene matches. Here the CDR3 DNA reads TGTGCCAGCAGTGTGCTAGCGGGGGGGACCAACGAGCAGTACTTC. This gives the protein CASSVLAGGTNEQYF.

The chain has TRBV28 and TRBJ1-6, with D perhaps matching TRBD1 (5 bases). This CDR3 is built from 18 residues. V lost 2 bases and J lost 0, with 14 bases in between. Germline values: CDR1 MDHEN, CDR2 SYDVKM. CDR3 protein: CASSLGGQGGSYNSPLHF. The CDR3 bases are TGTGCCAGCAGTTTAGGTGGGCAGGGAGGCTCCTATAATTCACCCCTCCACTTT.

V gene TRBV9 combines with J gene TRBJ2-2; the D gene is possibly TRBD2 (5 bases). The CDR3 runs 15 residues. Trimming left V 2 bases short and J 1 base short, with 9 bases between. Germline CDR1 SGDLS, CDR2 YYNGEE. CDR3: CASSVGLLNTGELFF. CDR3 DNA: TGTGCCAGCAGCGTCGGACTCTTGAACACCGGGGAGCTGTTTTTT. The full variable domain, its missing parts supplied by reference TRBV9 and TRBJ2-2, is DSGVTQTPKHLITATGQRVTLRCSPRSGDLSVYWYQQSLDQGLQFLIQYYNGEERAKGNILERFSAQQFPDLHSELNLSSLELGDSALYFCASSVGLLNTGELFFGEGSRLTVL.

V usage is TRBV27 and J usage is TRBJ2-3; D remains unclear. This CDR3 has 15 residues. Germline values: CDR1 MNHEY, CDR2 SMNVEV (reference sequence). Trimming took off 6 bases at V and 0 bases at J, with 13 bases between the two ends. The CDR3 is CASRLFQASTDTQYF. For the CDR3, the DNA is TGTGCCAGCAGGCTGTTTCAGGCGAGCACAGATACGCAGTATTTT.

This chain uses TRBV19 with TRBJ1-2; D is possibly TRBD1 (5 bases). Trimming removed 4 bases from V and 3 bases from J, with 15 bases in between. Germline loops: CDR1 LNHDA, CDR2 SQIVND (reference sequence). The CDR3 sequence is 15 residues long. The CDR3 region is CASSNGALADYGYTF. In DNA, the CDR3 is TGTGCCAGTAGTAATGGGGCCCTGGCGGACTATGGCTACACCTTC.

This sequence joins TRBV27 and TRBJ1-6; D is unresolved. Germline CDR1 reads MNHEY; CDR2 reads SMNVEV (reference sequence). The CDR3 loop spans 14 amino acids. V dropped 3 bases and J dropped 13 bases, with 16 bases sitting between them. DNA of the CDR3: TGTGCCAGCAGTTTCTTTCCGGGCGGCGGGCCCCTCCACTTT. It codes for CASSFFPGGGPLHF.

The rearrangement uses TRBV7-2 and TRBJ2-7; D is possibly TRBD2 (6 bases). Germline V gene lookup returns CDR1 SGHTA and CDR2 FQGNSA. The CDR3 sequence is 15 residues long. With 5 bases removed from V and 4 bases from J, the gap between germline ends came to 18 bases. The CDR3 reads CASSHSGSLPYEQYF. For the CDR3, the DNA is TGTGCCAGCAGCCATAGCGGCTCCCTCCCATACGAGCAGTACTTC.

The rearrangement joins TRBV5-6 to TRBJ1-6; D is possibly TRBD1 (5 bases). V lost 2 bases and J 3 bases, leaving 12 bases between the germline ends. The germline V gene encodes CDR1 SGHDT and CDR2 YYEEEE. This CDR3 is built from 16 residues. The CDR3: CASSFKGTHYNSPLHF. CDR3 bases: TGTGCCAGCAGCTTTAAAGGGACTCACTATAATTCACCCCTCCACTTT.

This clone was found a few times. V is TRBV9 and J is TRBJ2-5, with TRBD1 identical over 8 bases. The DNA end lines up better with TRBJ2-7; the J call may be wrong. This CDR3 has 14 amino acids. CDR1 and CDR2 from the germline V gene are SGDLS and YYNGEE. CDR3 in DNA: TGTGCCAGCAGCCCGCGGACAGGGAACTACGAGCAGTACTTC. It codes for CASSPRTGNYEQYF.

V is TRBV20-1 and J is TRBJ2-1; TRBD2 matches at 7 bases. Germline CDR1 is DFQATT and CDR2 is SNEGSKA (reference sequence). V lost 4 bases, J lost 13 bases, and 7 bases stayed unmatched. This CDR3 region has 11 residues. The CDR3 coding sequence is TGCAGTGCTAATAGCGGGCCCTACCAGTTCTTC. Amino acids: CSANSGPYQFF.

This CDR3 reads CASSLTVLDQPQHF. The DNA of the CDR3 is TGTGCCAGCAGTCTGACAGTGCTAGATCAGCCCCAGCATTTT. V usage is TRBV28 and J usage is TRBJ1-5, with D possibly being TRBD1 (5 bases). Trimming left V 5 bases short and J 5 bases short, with 13 bases between. The CDR3 loop spans 14 amino acids. Germline CDR1 MDHEN, CDR2 SYDVKM.

V and J are TRBV9 and TRBJ1-1; TRBD1 might be the D (5 bases). The CDR3 totals 14 residues. V was shortened by 6 bases and J by 1 base, with 13 bases between the two germline ends. Per germline, CDR1 SGDLS and CDR2 YYNGEE. The CDR3 DNA reads TGTGCCAGCACCCTCAGGGAGGAGAACACTGAAGCTTTCTTT. It specifies CASTLREENTEAFF.

V gene TRBV7-9 combines with J gene TRBJ2-3, with 8 bases identical to TRBD1. The CDR3 is made up of 17 amino acids. J lost 4 bases, V lost 2 bases, and 11 bases had no gene match. Per the germline V gene, CDR1 is SEHNR and CDR2 is FQNEAQ (reference sequence). CDR3 in amino acids: CASSLQRRQGSADTQYF. The CDR3 DNA is TGTGCCAGCAGCTTACAGCGGCGACAGGGGAGCGCAGATACGCAGTATTTT.

The V call is TRBV6-5, the J call TRBJ1-1; D is perhaps TRBD1 (6 bases). The CDR3 sequence is 15 residues long. V was pared by 8 bases and J by 0 bases, with 16 bases between. CDR1 is MNHEY and CDR2 is SVGAGI in the germline V gene. In DNA form, the CDR3 reads TGTGCCAGCGGGCAGCAGGGGCGCATGAACACTGAAGCTTTCTTT. The encoded protein is CASGQQGRMNTEAFF.

This chain joins TRBV10-3 and TRBJ2-3; D possibly corresponds to TRBD1 (6 bases). Trimming removed 7 bases from V and 14 bases from J, with 22 bases in between. The CDR3 is made up of 13 amino acids. Germline values: CDR1 ENHRY, CDR2 SYGVKD. CDR3 in amino acids: CAITLRYQGLMYF. The CDR3 region has the DNA TGTGCCATCACTCTCCGCTACCAGGGGTTGATGTATTTT.